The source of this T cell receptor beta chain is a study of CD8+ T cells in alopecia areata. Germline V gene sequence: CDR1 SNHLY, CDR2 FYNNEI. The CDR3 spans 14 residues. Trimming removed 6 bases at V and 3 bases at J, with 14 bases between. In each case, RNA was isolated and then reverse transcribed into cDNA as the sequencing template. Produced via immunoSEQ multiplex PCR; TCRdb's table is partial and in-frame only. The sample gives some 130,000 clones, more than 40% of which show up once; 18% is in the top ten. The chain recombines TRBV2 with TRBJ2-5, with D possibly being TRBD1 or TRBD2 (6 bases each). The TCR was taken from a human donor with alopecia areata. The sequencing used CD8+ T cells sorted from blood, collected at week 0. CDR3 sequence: CASRGASEEETQYF. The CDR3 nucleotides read TGTGCCAGCAGGGGGGCTAGCGAGGAAGAGACCCAGTACTTC. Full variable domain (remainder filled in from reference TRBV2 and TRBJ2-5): EPEVTQTPSHQVTQMGQEVILRCVPISNHLYFYWYRQILGQKVEFLVSFYNNEISEKSEIFDDQFSVERPDGSNFTLKIRSTKLEDSAMYFCASRGASEEETQYFGPGTRLLVL.